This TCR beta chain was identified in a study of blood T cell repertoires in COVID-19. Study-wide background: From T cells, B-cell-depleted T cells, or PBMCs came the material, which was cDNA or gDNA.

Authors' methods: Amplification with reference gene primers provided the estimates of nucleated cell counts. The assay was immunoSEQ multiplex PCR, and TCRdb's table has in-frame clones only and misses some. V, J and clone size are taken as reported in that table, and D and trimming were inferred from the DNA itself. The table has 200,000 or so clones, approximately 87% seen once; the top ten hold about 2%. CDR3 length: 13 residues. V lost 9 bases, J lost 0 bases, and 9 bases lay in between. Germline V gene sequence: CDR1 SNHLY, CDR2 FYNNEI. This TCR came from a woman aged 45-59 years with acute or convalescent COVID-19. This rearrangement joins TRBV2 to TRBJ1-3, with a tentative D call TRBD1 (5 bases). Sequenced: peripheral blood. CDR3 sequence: CARGGSSGNTIYF. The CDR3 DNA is TGTGCCAGGGGGGGGAGCTCTGGAAACACCATATATTTT. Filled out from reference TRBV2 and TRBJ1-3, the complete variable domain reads EPEVTQTPSHQVTQMGQEVILRCVPISNHLYFYWYRQILGQKVEFLVSFYNNEISEKSEIFDDQFSVERPDGSNFTLKIRSTKLEDSAMYFCARGGSSGNTIYFGEGSWLTVV.